Below, 25 T cell receptor beta chains from the same sample are listed, as sequenced in a study of T cells after yellow fever vaccination (dated by TCRdb to about 2019). The meaning of the sample's treatment or condition label: live attenuated yellow fever vaccine strain. Libraries were constructed by 5' RACE. Sequencer: Illumina NovaSeq 6000. TCRdb reran the public reads through fastp at Q25 and MiXCR, keeping productive beta chains. Each entry is one CDR3 protein sequence, shown with its most common DNA and genes. The sample data list about 260,000 distinct CDR3 sequences, and about 5.2% of these were observed just once. Under 3.5% of the sample is in the top ten clones. Sample: CD4+ T cells sorted from PBMCs, taken on the day of the yellow fever booster vaccination. These receptors were collected from a man between 18 and 35 years old who received the YFV17D yellow fever vaccine.

This clonotype has at least ten counts. J is TRBJ1-5 and V is TRBV29-1, with TRBD1 matching over 7 bases. The J segment lost 2 bases and the V segment lost 6 bases, leaving 13 bases of the junction unmatched. This CDR3 is 16 amino acids long. Germline-derived CDR1 and CDR2 are SQVTM and ANQGSEA. Written as DNA, the CDR3 is TGCAGCGTCTCCTCACAGGGGCCGTATGGCAATCAGCCCCAGCATTTT. It specifies CSVSSQGPYGNQPQHF.

This clonotype has only a few counts. This chain uses TRBV12-3 or TRBV12-4 with TRBJ1-5, with D possibly being TRBD1 (6 bases). The V and J ends lost 3 bases and 0 bases respectively, with 12 bases between them. The CDR3 is made up of 16 amino acids. For the CDR3, the DNA is TGTGCCAGCAGTTTTCGGGGGGCGGGTAGCAATCAGCCCCAGCATTTT. This translates into CASSFRGAGSNQPQHF.

This clonotype was found many times. The chain uses TRBV20-1 and TRBJ1-5; D not certain. Germline V gene lookup returns CDR1 DFQATT and CDR2 SNEGSKA (reference sequence). V dropped 2 bases and J dropped 6 bases, with 20 bases sitting between them. The CDR3 spans 16 residues. CDR3 in DNA: TGCAGTGCTAGATCGGCGGTTTCCGTGGGCGGTCAGCCCCAGCATTTT. Protein product: CSARSAVSVGGQPQHF.

There are a few counts of this clonotype. CDR3: CATSPSIWRDRGTDTQYF. For the CDR3, the DNA is TGTGCCACCTCACCTTCGATCTGGCGGGACAGGGGCACAGATACGCAGTATTTT. This chain uses TRBV24-1 with TRBJ2-3; 9 positions match TRBD1. Germline-derived CDR1 and CDR2 are KGHDR and SFDVKD. The CDR3 sequence is 18 residues long. The V and J ends lost 9 bases and 1 base, in that order; junction bases with no gene match: 16.

This clonotype was recorded a few times. The chain links TRBV10-3 to TRBJ1-2; 7 bases match TRBD1. From germline, CDR1 is ENHRY and CDR2 SYGVKD. The CDR3 sequence is 14 residues long. V lost 10 bases and J lost 2; bases outside the gene matches: 10. DNA of the CDR3: TGTGCCACCACCGGGACAGAGGGAAACTATGGCTACACCTTC. Translated: CATTGTEGNYGYTF.

This clonotype appeared a few times. The J gene is TRBJ2-1, the V gene TRBV12-3 or TRBV12-4; the match to TRBD1 covers 8 bases. The ends lost 6 bases at V and 7 bases at J; junction bases unmatched: 8. The CDR3 has 14 amino acids. CDR3 bases: TGTGCCAGCAGCCCAGGGGGCTATCTTAATGAGCAGTTCTTC. It yields the protein CASSPGGYLNEQFF.

There are a few counts of this clonotype. The genes are TRBV3-1 and TRBJ1-2; perhaps TRBD1 as D (6 bases). Germline values: CDR1 LGHDT, CDR2 YNNKEL (reference sequence). The germline V and J ends were trimmed by 3 bases and 8 bases, with 13 bases remaining between them. The length of the CDR3 is 13 residues. CDR3 DNA sequence: TGTGCCAGCAGCCAGAGGGGGACACGCGGCTACACCTTC. Encoded protein: CASSQRGTRGYTF.

This clonotype was counted at least ten times. The V call is TRBV5-1, the J call TRBJ1-1; D is ambiguous. CDR1 SGHRS and CDR2 YFSETQ come from the germline V gene. Trimming left V 4 bases short and J 3 bases short, with 16 bases between. The CDR3 sequence is 15 residues long. CDR3 sequence reads: CASSLPSGSYTEAFF. The CDR3 DNA reads as TGCGCCAGCAGCCTACCCTCGGGGTCCTACACTGAAGCTTTCTTT.

In its sample, this clonotype was seen a few times. The V gene is TRBV5-4, the J gene TRBJ2-3, with a weak D call TRBD2 (5 bases). The V end was cut by 3 bases, the J end by 3 bases, with 14 bases between. Germline loops: CDR1 SGHNT, CDR2 YYREEE (reference sequence). This CDR3 contains 15 residues. CDR3 loop: CASSYGGLETDTQYF. Here the CDR3 DNA reads TGTGCCAGCAGCTATGGAGGATTAGAAACAGATACGCAGTATTTT.

This chain links TRBV6-5 with TRBJ2-7; perhaps TRBD2 as D (5 bases). The V and J ends lost 2 bases and 1 base respectively, with 9 bases between them. CDR1 is MNHEY and CDR2 is SVGAGI in the germline V gene. This CDR3 spans 14 amino acids. CDR3 sequence reads: CASSYGGFSYEQYF. In nucleotides, the CDR3 is TGTGCCAGCAGTTACGGAGGTTTTTCCTACGAGCAGTACTTC.

This clonotype was detected only a few times. V usage is TRBV10-3 and J usage is TRBJ1-2, with TRBD1 as a possible D gene (5 bases). Trimming took 2 bases from V and 5 from J, leaving 9 bases between them. CDR1 and CDR2 (germline): ENHRY, SYGVKD. The CDR3 is made up of 13 amino acids. In DNA form, the CDR3 reads TGTGCCATCAGTGAGAGGGGAGGGTATGGCTACACCTTC. Its translation: CAISERGGYGYTF.

The chain joins TRBV6-1 to TRBJ1-2; 12 positions match TRBD1. With 6 bases clipped from V and 8 bases from J, the junction kept 7 bases outside the gene matches. Looked up from germline, CDR1 is MNHNS and CDR2 is SASEGT. This CDR3 contains 14 residues. The CDR3 bases are TGTGCCAGCAGAACCGGGACAGGGGGCGAAGGCTACACCTTC. This encodes CASRTGTGGEGYTF.

This clonotype was recorded at least ten times. The chain is built from TRBV5-1 and TRBJ1-3, with D perhaps TRBD1 (6 bases). V was shortened by 0 bases and J by 0 bases, with 10 bases between the two germline ends. The CDR3 is 16 residues long. Germline V gene sequence: CDR1 SGHRS, CDR2 YFSETQ. For the CDR3, the DNA is TGCGCCAGCAGCTTGGTTACAGGGACCTCTGGAAACACCATATATTTT. Its protein is CASSLVTGTSGNTIYF.

This clonotype was detected ten times or more. The chain carries TRBV4-3 and TRBJ1-1; D unresolved. Trimming removed 0 bases from V and 2 bases from J, with 7 bases in between. CDR1 and CDR2 (germline): LGHNA, YSLEER. This CDR3 contains 14 residues. CDR3 nucleotides: TGCGCCAGCAGCCAAGATAGGGTTAACACTGAAGCTTTCTTT. This codes for CASSQDRVNTEAFF.

CDR3 loop: CASSLGTLRAFF. CDR3 nucleotides: TGTGCCAGCAGCTTGGGGACCCTTAGGGCTTTCTTT. The genes are TRBV5-8 and TRBJ1-1; D not resolved. The CDR3 covers 12 residues. V dropped 0 bases and J dropped 11 bases, with 11 bases sitting between them. Germline V gives CDR1 SGHTS, CDR2 YDEGEE.

Many counts were recorded for this clonotype. The V gene is TRBV20-1, the J gene TRBJ1-1, with D perhaps matching TRBD1 (6 bases). The V gene lost 5 bases and the J gene lost 2 bases, with 24 bases spanning the gap. There are 17 residues in the CDR3. Germline V lookup: CDR1 DFQATT, CDR2 SNEGSKA (reference sequence). In DNA form, the CDR3 reads TGCAGTGCTTTCTTGGGGGCGCACAGGTCTGGCAACACTGAAGCTTTCTTT. Its translation: CSAFLGAHRSGNTEAFF.

This clonotype was observed many times. The gene calls are TRBV10-2 and TRBJ2-3; 7 positions match TRBD2. This CDR3 contains 15 residues. Germline lookup yields CDR1 WSHSY and CDR2 SAAADI. Trimming took 4 bases from V and 2 from J; bases not matched to a gene: 6. Here the CDR3 DNA reads TGCGCCAGCAGTGGGGCTAGCGGAAACACAGATACGCAGTATTTT. This translates into CASSGASGNTDTQYF.

This clonotype was picked up many times. The V gene is TRBV5-4, the J gene TRBJ2-7, with D unclear. The germline CDR1 and CDR2 sequences are SGHNT and YYREEE (reference sequence). This CDR3 comprises 13 residues. V dropped 6 bases and J dropped 5 bases, with 15 bases sitting between them. CDR3 protein: CASTLQPEHEQYF. The CDR3 nucleotides are TGTGCCAGCACCCTCCAGCCCGAGCACGAGCAGTACTTC.

Many counts were recorded for this clonotype. V gene TRBV2 combines with J gene TRBJ1-5, with 7 bases identical to TRBD1. Per the germline V gene, CDR1 is SNHLY and CDR2 is FYNNEI. CDR3 length equals 13 residues. V shed 4 bases and J 6 bases; nucleotides not matched to a gene: 3. CDR3 DNA: TGTGCCAGCAGTGCGACAGGGAGTCAGCCCCAGCATTTT. This sequence encodes CASSATGSQPQHF.

This sequence joins TRBV12-3 or TRBV12-4 and TRBJ1-2, with D unresolved. V gave up 3 bases and J gave up 5 bases, with 7 bases separating them. This CDR3 has 12 residues. This chain's CDR3 is CASSFARYGYTF. The CDR3, as DNA: TGTGCCAGCAGTTTCGCCAGATATGGCTACACCTTC.

In its sample, this clonotype was seen many times. The chain combines TRBV7-9 with TRBJ1-1; D is unresolved. Trimming stripped 2 bases from V and 1 base from J, with 11 bases between. The CDR3 runs 15 residues. CDR1 is SEHNR, CDR2 FQNEAQ, per germline (reference sequence). The CDR3 sequence: CASSLTRLGNTEAFF. The CDR3 region has the DNA TGTGCCAGCAGCTTAACCCGATTAGGGAACACTGAAGCTTTCTTT.

This clonotype showed up just a few times. The rearrangement uses TRBV9 and TRBJ1-6, with D unclear. Germline V lookup: CDR1 SGDLS, CDR2 YYNGEE. The V end lost 3 bases, the J end lost 10 bases, and 17 bases lay between the germline ends. This CDR3 contains 15 residues. The CDR3 DNA is TGTGCCAGCAGCGGTGAAGGTACGGGTCGGTCACCCCTCCACTTT. Translated: CASSGEGTGRSPLHF.

This clonotype was seen more than once but under ten times. At one of its ends the junction is not consistent with the germline gene, which may arise from a read error. This chain connects TRBV19 to TRBJ1-1, with TRBD1 matching 7 bases. This CDR3 is 13 amino acids long. The germline V gene encodes CDR1 LNHDA and CDR2 SQIVND (reference sequence). This CDR3 reads CASGDRVNTEAFF. For the CDR3, the DNA is TGTGCCAGCGGTGACAGGGTGAATACTGAAGCTTTCTTT.

V is TRBV27 and J is TRBJ2-1; 15 bases align to TRBD2. This CDR3 region has 16 residues. Germline CDR1 reads MNHEY; CDR2 reads SMNVEV (reference sequence). V was pared by 6 bases and J by 7 bases, with 7 bases of the junction left unmatched. CDR3 coding DNA: TGTGCCAGCAGACGAGGGGGGACTAGCGGGGGGAATGAGCAGTTCTTC. Encoded protein: CASRRGGTSGGNEQFF.

This clonotype was detected many times. The chain is built from TRBV5-1 and TRBJ2-7; no clear D. CDR1 is SGHRS, CDR2 YFSETQ, per germline. V was cut by 5 bases and J by 1 base, with 4 bases left in between. The CDR3 has 11 residues. The CDR3 is CASRESYEQYF. The CDR3 coding sequence is TGCGCCAGCAGGGAGTCCTACGAGCAGTACTTC.